This TCR beta chain was sequenced for a study of blood T cell repertoires in COVID-19. On the study more broadly: The cDNA or gDNA used as material had been derived from T cells, B-cell-depleted T cells, or PBMCs.

How the authors handled the data: Reference gene primer amplification yielded estimated nucleated cell counts. Assay: immunoSEQ multiplex PCR; the TCRdb copy retains only in-frame clones and omits some. D and trimming come from the DNA, and the V and J calls and clone size come from that table. The sample lists about 78,000 clones, about four fifths occurring once. V trimming: 3 bases; J trimming: 4 bases; junction bases outside the gene matches: 5. Germline lookup yields CDR1 DFQATT and CDR2 SNEGSKA (reference sequence). This CDR3 has 15 residues. The sequencing input was peripheral blood. The rearrangement uses TRBV20-1 and TRBJ2-4; 11 bases align to TRBD2. This receptor was identified in a man between 45 and 60 years old with acute or convalescent COVID-19. Written as DNA, the CDR3 is TGCAGTGCTAGTACTAGCGGGAGAGGGAAAAACATTCAGTACTTC. Translating it yields CSASTSGRGKNIQYF.